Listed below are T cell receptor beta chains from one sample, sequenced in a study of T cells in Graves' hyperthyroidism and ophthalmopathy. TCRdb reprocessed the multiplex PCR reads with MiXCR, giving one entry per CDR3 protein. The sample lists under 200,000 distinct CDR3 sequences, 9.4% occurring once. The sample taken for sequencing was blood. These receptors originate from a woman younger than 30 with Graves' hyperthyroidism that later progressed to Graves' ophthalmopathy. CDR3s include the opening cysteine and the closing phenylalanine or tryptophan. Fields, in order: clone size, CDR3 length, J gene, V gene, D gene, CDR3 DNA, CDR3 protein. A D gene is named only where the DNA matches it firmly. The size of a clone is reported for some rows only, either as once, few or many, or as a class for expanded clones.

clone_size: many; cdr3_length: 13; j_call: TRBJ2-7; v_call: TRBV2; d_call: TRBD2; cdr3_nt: TGTGCCAGCAGGAGCGGGAGGGCCTACGAGCAGTACTTC; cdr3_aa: CASRSGRAYEQYF
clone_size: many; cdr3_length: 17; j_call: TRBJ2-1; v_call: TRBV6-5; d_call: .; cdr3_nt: TGTGCCAGCAGTTACTCTGGACCTTCGGGGGTCTACAATGAGCAGTTCTTC; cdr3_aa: CASSYSGPSGVYNEQFF
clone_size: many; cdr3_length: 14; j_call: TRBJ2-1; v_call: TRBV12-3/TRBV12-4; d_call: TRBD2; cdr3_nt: TGTGCCAGCAGTTTTCTAGCGGGAGAGGATGAGCAGTTCTTC; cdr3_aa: CASSFLAGEDEQFF
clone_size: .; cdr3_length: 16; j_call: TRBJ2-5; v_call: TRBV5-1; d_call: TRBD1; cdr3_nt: TGCGCCAGCAGCTCACTACCGGGACAGGGTTCAGAGACCCAGTACTTC; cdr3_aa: CASSSLPGQGSETQYF
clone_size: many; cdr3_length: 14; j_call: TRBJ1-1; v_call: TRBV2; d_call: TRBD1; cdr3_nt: TGTGCCAGCTTAACCGACAGGGCCGGCACTGAAGCTTTCTTT; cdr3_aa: CASLTDRAGTEAFF
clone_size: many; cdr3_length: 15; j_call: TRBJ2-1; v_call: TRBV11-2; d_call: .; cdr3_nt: TGTGCCAGCAGCTTAGACCCTATGGGGCACAATGAGCAGTTCTTC; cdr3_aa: CASSLDPMGHNEQFF
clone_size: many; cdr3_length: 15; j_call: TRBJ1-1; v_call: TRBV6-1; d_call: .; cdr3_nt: TGTGCCAGCAGACCCGGACAGATCATGAACACTGAAGCTTTCTTT; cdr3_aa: CASRPGQIMNTEAFF
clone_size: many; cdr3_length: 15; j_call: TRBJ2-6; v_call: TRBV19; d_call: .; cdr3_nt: TGTGCCAGTACCGCGGAAACGGCTGGGGCCAACGTCCTGACTTTC; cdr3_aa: CASTAETAGANVLTF
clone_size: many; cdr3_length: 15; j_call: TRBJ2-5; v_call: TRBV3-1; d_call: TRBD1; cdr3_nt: TGTGCCAGCAGCGCTACCGGGACAGGGGTTGAGACCCAGTACTTC; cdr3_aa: CASSATGTGVETQYF
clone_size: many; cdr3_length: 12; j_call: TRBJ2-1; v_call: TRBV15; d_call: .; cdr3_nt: TGTGCCACCAGCAGACTTAGCAATGAGCAGTTCTTC; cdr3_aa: CATSRLSNEQFF
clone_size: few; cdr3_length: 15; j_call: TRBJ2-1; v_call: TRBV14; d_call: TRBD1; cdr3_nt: TGTGCCAGCAGCCAGGGGGGACAGGGGATTAGTGAGCAGTTCTTC; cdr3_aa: CASSQGGQGISEQFF
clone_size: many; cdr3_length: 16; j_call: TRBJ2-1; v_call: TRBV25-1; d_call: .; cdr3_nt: TGTGCCAGCAGTAGTTCGAAATCGGACGGAGTCAATGAGCAGTTCTTC; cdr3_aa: CASSSSKSDGVNEQFF
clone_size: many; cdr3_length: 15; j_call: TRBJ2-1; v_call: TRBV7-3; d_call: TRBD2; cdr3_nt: TGTGCCAGCAGCCATAGCGGGAGGCCGGGGTATGAGCAGTTCTTC; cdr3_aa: CASSHSGRPGYEQFF
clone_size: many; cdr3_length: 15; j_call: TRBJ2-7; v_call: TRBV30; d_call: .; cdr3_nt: TGTGCCTGGACTCGCGGGTCAGGGATCCACTACGAGCAGTACTTC; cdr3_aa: CAWTRGSGIHYEQYF